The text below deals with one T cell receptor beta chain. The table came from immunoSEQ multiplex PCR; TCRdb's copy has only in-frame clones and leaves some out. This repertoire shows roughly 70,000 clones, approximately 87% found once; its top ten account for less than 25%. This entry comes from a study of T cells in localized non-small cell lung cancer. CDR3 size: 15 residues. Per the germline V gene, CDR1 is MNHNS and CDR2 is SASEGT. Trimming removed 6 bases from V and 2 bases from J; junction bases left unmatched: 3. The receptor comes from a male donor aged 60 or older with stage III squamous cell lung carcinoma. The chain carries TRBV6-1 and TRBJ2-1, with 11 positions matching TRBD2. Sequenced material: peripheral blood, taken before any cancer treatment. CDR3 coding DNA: TGTGCCAGCAGACTTAGCGGGGGGGCCTACAATGAGCAGTTCTTC. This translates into CASRLSGGAYNEQFF.